Listed here are 17 T cell receptor beta chains from one sample, sequenced in a study of response to subunit inactivated influenza vaccine. TCRdb analysed the RT-PCR reads with MiXCR anew, one entry per CDR3 protein. The sample comprises 400,000 to 650,000 distinct CDR3 sequences, 7.2% of which are singletons, and 10% to 15% rests with the top ten. The material was PBMCs from blood, obtained about 23 months after vaccination. The receptors shown here come from a man aged 50-75 years who received an inactivated influenza vaccine.

Written as DNA, the CDR3 is TGTGCCAGCAGCGCCCGACTCTGGGAGACCCAGTACTTC. It is translated as CASSARLWETQYF. This chain links TRBV9 with TRBJ2-5; D not resolved. Germline lookup yields CDR1 SGDLS and CDR2 YYNGEE. Trimming pared 3 bases from V and 5 bases from J, leaving 11 bases between. The CDR3 loop spans 13 amino acids.

There are a few counts of this clonotype. The rearrangement uses TRBV29-1 and TRBJ2-2; D gene unclear. V lost 7 bases and J lost 2, with 11 bases in between. Per germline, CDR1 SQVTM and CDR2 ANQGSEA. The CDR3 extends over 13 amino acids. As DNA, the CDR3 is TGCAGCGCCCGCTACAGCAACACCGGGGAGCTGTTTTTT. As protein: CSARYSNTGELFF.

This clonotype was picked up a small number of times. The genes are TRBV15 and TRBJ1-6; a weak D match, TRBD1 (5 bases). V dropped 1 base and J dropped 7 bases, with 5 bases sitting between them. CDR3 length: 13 residues. Germline V gene lookup returns CDR1 LNHNV and CDR2 YYDKDF (reference sequence). The CDR3 region has the DNA TGTGCCACCAGCAGAGGACAGAATTCACCCCTCCACTTT. Translating it yields CATSRGQNSPLHF.

The rearrangement links TRBV9 to TRBJ1-6, with unresolved D. V was cut by 1 base and J by 6 bases, with 17 bases left in between. Germline V gives CDR1 SGDLS, CDR2 YYNGEE. This CDR3 contains 17 residues. The CDR3 DNA reads TGTGCCAGCAGCGTATCTGCTGAGCCTCACCTTAATTCACCCCTCCACTTT. As protein: CASSVSAEPHLNSPLHF.

This chain joins TRBV15 and TRBJ2-5; possible D gene TRBD1, 6 bases. CDR1 LNHNV and CDR2 YYDKDF come from the germline V gene (reference sequence). The ends were cut back, 3 bases at V and 4 bases at J, with 15 bases in the middle. There are 15 residues in the CDR3. The CDR3 here is CATSRGALKRETQYF. The CDR3 nucleotides are TGTGCCACCAGCAGGGGGGCCCTAAAGCGAGAGACCCAGTACTTC.

This clonotype was counted only a few times. The chain links TRBV10-3 to TRBJ1-1; D gene unclear. This CDR3 comprises 14 residues. Germline CDR1 reads ENHRY; CDR2 reads SYGVKD. Deletions cut 0 bases from V and 5 bases from J, with 10 bases between. This CDR3 is CAISESSVGTEAFF. CDR3 bases: TGTGCCATCAGTGAGTCAAGTGTGGGTACTGAAGCTTTCTTT.

This clonotype has just a few counts. The rearrangement uses TRBV24-1 and TRBJ2-2; D perhaps matches TRBD1 (6 bases). The germline V and J ends were trimmed by 6 bases and 5 bases, with 27 bases remaining between them. CDR1 is KGHDR, CDR2 SFDVKD, per germline. This CDR3 has 19 amino acids. CDR3 region: CATSPLDSTGKQGTGELFF. The DNA of the CDR3 is TGTGCCACCAGTCCTTTGGACTCCACAGGGAAGCAAGGTACCGGGGAGCTGTTTTTT.

At least ten counts were recorded for this clonotype. The V call is TRBV12-3 or TRBV12-4, the J call TRBJ2-2; D not certain. The CDR3 spans 11 residues. Trimming removed 3 bases from V and 6 bases from J, with 2 bases in between. The CDR3 DNA reads as TGTGCCAGCAGTTTTCCCGGGGAGCTGTTTTTT. Translating it yields CASSFPGELFF.

This chain connects TRBV20-1 to TRBJ2-5; the match to TRBD2 covers 8 bases. Per germline, CDR1 DFQATT and CDR2 SNEGSKA (reference sequence). Unmatched junction bases numbered 13, after V lost 6 bases and J lost 4 bases. The length of the CDR3 is 15 residues. DNA of the CDR3: TGCAGTGCCCCCCGGGCAGCGGGAGCGTCAGAGACCCAGTACTTC. Translated: CSAPRAAGASETQYF.

This clonotype was recorded a few times. V is TRBV20-1 and J is TRBJ2-3; 7 bases map to TRBD2. CDR3 length equals 16 residues. Germline V gene sequence: CDR1 DFQATT, CDR2 SNEGSKA (reference sequence). The junction had 7 bases not matched to a gene; V was cut back by 0 bases and J by 1 base. CDR3 nucleotides: TGCAGTGCTAGAGATCGCGGGGGAGTAGGCACAGATACGCAGTATTTT. Protein sequence: CSARDRGGVGTDTQYF.

The rearrangement uses TRBV14 and TRBJ2-6, with D perhaps TRBD2 (5 bases). There are 15 residues in the CDR3. CDR1 and CDR2 from the germline V gene are SGHDN and FVKESK. Trimming removed 1 base at V and 4 bases at J, with 8 bases between. CDR3 sequence reads: CASSQGPGGANVLTF. The CDR3 DNA is TGTGCCAGCAGCCAAGGCCCGGGGGGGGCCAACGTCCTGACTTTC. The full variable domain, completed using reference TRBV14 and TRBJ2-6, is EAGVTQFPSHSVIEKGQTVTLRCDPISGHDNLYWYRRVMGKEIKFLLHFVKESKQDESGMPNNRFLAERTGGTYSTLKVQPAELEDSGVYFCASSQGPGGANVLTFGAGSRLTVL.

This clonotype has only a few counts. The rearrangement uses TRBV20-1 and TRBJ2-3; 10 nucleotides agree with TRBD1. Germline CDR1 DFQATT, CDR2 SNEGSKA (reference sequence). This CDR3 comprises 17 residues. With V trimmed by 0 bases and J by 5 bases, 11 bases remained unmatched. Here the CDR3 reads CSARDLTPGQGIDTQYF. The CDR3 region has the DNA TGCAGTGCTAGAGATTTGACCCCGGGACAGGGGATAGATACGCAGTATTTT.

The CDR3 protein is CASSASGGGRPLITDTQYF. The CDR3 bases are TGTGCCAGCAGCGCCTCCGGAGGTGGGAGACCTCTCATCACAGATACGCAGTATTTT. The J gene is TRBJ2-3, the V gene TRBV9, with D possibly matching TRBD2 (5 bases). The CDR3 has 19 amino acids. V shed 3 bases and J shed 2 bases, with 25 bases lying between them. Per the germline V gene, CDR1 is SGDLS and CDR2 is YYNGEE.

This clonotype was recorded many times. V is TRBV20-1 and J is TRBJ2-7; D remains ambiguous. CDR3 length: 14 residues. Germline loops: CDR1 DFQATT, CDR2 SNEGSKA (reference sequence). The V end lost 6 bases, the J end lost 0 bases, and 15 bases lay between the germline ends. CDR3 sequence: CSARGVQRSYEQYF. CDR3 bases: TGCAGTGCCCGCGGCGTGCAGCGCTCCTACGAGCAGTACTTC.

The rearrangement joins TRBV12-3 or TRBV12-4 to TRBJ2-3, with D tentatively TRBD2 (7 bases). Trimming left V 4 bases short and J 12 bases short, with 23 bases between. The CDR3 totals 15 residues. The CDR3 coding sequence is TGTGCCAGCAGTTCCCAGGGGAGCGGGACGGTAGCACAGTATTTT. This codes for CASSSQGSGTVAQYF.

This clonotype was recorded a few times. The chain joins TRBV24-1 to TRBJ1-5, with 7 bases matching TRBD1. The germline gives CDR1 KGHDR, CDR2 SFDVKD. This CDR3 comprises 15 residues. V was pared by 2 bases and J by 4 bases, with 4 bases of the junction left unmatched. The CDR3 DNA is TGTGCCACCAGTGATTGGCGCAGGGGGAATCAGCCCCAGCATTTT. It codes for CATSDWRRGNQPQHF.

In this sample, this clonotype turned up a few times. The chain carries TRBV20-1 and TRBJ1-3, with 8 nucleotides matching TRBD1. This CDR3 region has 16 residues. The germline V gene encodes CDR1 DFQATT and CDR2 SNEGSKA (reference sequence). Germline trimming cut 4 bases from V and 4 bases from J; bases unmatched to any gene: 12. This chain's CDR3 is CSAKSQGASLGNTIYF. DNA of the CDR3: TGCAGTGCTAAATCTCAGGGGGCTAGTTTGGGAAACACCATATATTTT.